The T cell receptor (beta chain) under discussion was sequenced for a study of neurological immune-mediated disorders. The study's findings and limits: HTLV-1-associated myelopathy displayed the greatest TCR clonal expansion, and multiple sclerosis exhibited the smallest, lower than that of healthy controls.

The CDR3 contains 14 residues. The germline V gene encodes CDR1 SGHRS and CDR2 YFSETQ. V shed 3 bases, J shed 2 bases, and the junction held 3 bases outside the gene matches. TCRdb fed the 5' RACE reads into MiXCR, producing one record per CDR3 protein. The repertoire holds fewer than 20,000 distinct CDR3 sequences, about 15% seen once, with roughly 13% in the top ten. Ten or more counts support this clonotype. The antigen is unknown. The chain links TRBV5-1 to TRBJ1-1; TRBD1 agrees at 8 bases. The sample consisted of PBMCs. This receptor was obtained from a man aged 55-75 years with HTLV-1-associated myelopathy (HAM/TSP). As DNA, the CDR3 is TGCGCCAGCAGCTATACAGGGGGTAACACTGAAGCTTTCTTT. This translates into CASSYTGGNTEAFF.